This TCR beta chain was observed in a study of T-cell reconstitution after alpha-beta-depleted transplantation in children. The study, taken as a whole, reports: Several hundred expanded graft clones reportedly gave rise to the alpha-beta T cells present about two months after transplant. T-cell numbers and diversity one year post-transplant derived largely from freshly generated T cells. Some patients showed high day-60 TCRbeta diversity, which derived from surviving recipient T cells and thymic progenitors.

This clonotype has at least ten counts. Its specificity is unknown. Germline V lookup: CDR1 LNHNV, CDR2 YYDKDF (reference sequence). The V and J ends lost 5 bases and 3 bases respectively, with 16 bases between them. This CDR3 region has 15 residues. TCRbeta library construction was performed incorporating unique molecular identifiers. One entry per CDR3 protein, called by TCRdb with MiXCR from the PCR reads. Seen here are about 580,000 distinct CDR3 sequences, over 20% observed once, and the top ten hold about 35%. This clonotype was obtained from a boy younger than two with Wiskott-Aldrich syndrome, due to receive a stem cell transplant. Sequenced here: PBMCs, sampled before TCRalphabeta/CD19-depleted stem cell transplant. J is TRBJ1-1 and V is TRBV15; maybe TRBD1 (6 bases). For the CDR3, the DNA is TGTGCCACCAGCGGACTACAGGGAGTTCACACTGAAGCTTTCTTT. Translated: CATSGLQGVHTEAFF.